This is a list of T cell receptor beta chains from one sample in a study of radiotherapy plus CTLA-4 blockade in lung cancer. Generated by immunoSEQ multiplex PCR, the TCRdb table keeps only in-frame clones and is missing some. The table lists 65,000 to 85,000 clones, about 72% of them singletons, with roughly 15% in the top ten. The material was peripheral blood, obtained from a patient treated with radiotherapy plus ipilimumab. These receptors were collected from a human donor with non-small cell lung cancer whose response to radiotherapy plus ipilimumab could not be evaluated. Some clones in this sample may be carry-over from other donors' samples. The CDR3 runs from the conserved cysteine through the conserved F or W. The D gene is left open where the match is weak. Part of the rows lack a size; the others show once, few, many or a class for expanded clones.

>TRBJ2-5|TRBD2|NA|TRBV5-1
CASSLIPGLAGASPGAQYF
TGCGCCAGCAGCTTGATCCCAGGACTAGCGGGGGCATCCCCAGGGGCCCAGTACTTC
>TRBJ1-1|NA|NA|TRBV9
CASSLWESNTEAFF
TGTGCCAGCAGCCTCTGGGAGTCCAACACTGAAGCTTTCTTT
>TRBJ1-5|NA|NA|TRBV19
CASSIRGYQPQHF
TGTGCCAGTAGTATAAGGGGGTACCAGCCCCAGCATTTT
>TRBJ1-3|NA|once|TRBV30
CAWSRTGNTIYF
TGTGCCTGGAGTAGGACAGGAAACACCATATATTTT
>TRBJ2-6|NA|once|TRBV5-1
CASSPGGSGANVLTF
TGCGCCAGCAGCCCCGGAGGCTCTGGGGCCAACGTCCTGACTTTC
>TRBJ2-5|NA|NA|TRBV6-1
CASSDPRLEGTQYF
TGTGCCAGCAGTGATCCTCGACTAGAAGGGACCCAGTACTTC
>TRBJ1-2|TRBD1|NA|TRBV5-1
CASRSGTGVDGYTF
TGCGCCAGCAGATCCGGGACAGGGGTTGATGGCTACACCTTC
>TRBJ2-7|NA|NA|TRBV28
CASSLSRRAYEEYF
TGTGCCAGCAGTTTATCCAGACGAGCTTACGAGGAATACTTC
>TRBJ2-2|TRBD1|NA|TRBV7-2
CASSRGQGPIVPGGELFF
TGTGCCAGCAGCCGAGGACAGGGCCCCATAGTTCCGGGCGGGGAGCTGTTTTTT
>TRBJ2-7|NA|once|TRBV5-1
CASSPGGASGYEQYF
TGCGCCAGCAGCCCCGGCGGGGCGTCCGGCTACGAGCAGTACTTC
>TRBJ2-1|NA|NA|TRBV7-7
CASSTDMDNEQFF
TGTGCTAGCAGCACGGACATGGACAATGAGCAGTTCTTC
>TRBJ1-6|NA|NA|TRBV19
CASSIGGGGLDSPLHF
TGTGCCAGTAGTATAGGAGGGGGTGGTTTGGATTCACCCCTCCACTTT
>TRBJ1-1|NA|NA|TRBV5-1
CASSLAGFPMNTEAFF
TGCGCCAGCAGCTTGGCAGGGTTCCCAATGAACACTGAAGCTTTCTTT
>TRBJ1-2|NA|NA|TRBV11-2
CASSVAGSLGDYGYTF
TGTGCCAGCAGCGTGGCCGGGAGCCTCGGGGACTATGGCTACACCTTC
>TRBJ1-1|NA|NA|TRBV5-1
CASSLEYGVTEAFF
TGCGCCAGCAGCTTGGAATACGGGGTTACTGAAGCTTTCTTT
>TRBJ2-2|TRBD1|NA|TRBV6-5
CASSYSGGNTGELFF
TGTGCCAGCAGTTACTCAGGGGGCAACACCGGGGAGCTGTTTTTT
>TRBJ2-2|TRBD2|NA|TRBV7-3
CASGQGLAGNTGELFF
TGTGCCAGCGGCCAGGGACTAGCGGGGAACACCGGGGAGCTGTTTTTT
>TRBJ2-3|TRBD1|NA|TRBV4-1
CASSRGQGKDTQYF
TGCGCCAGCAGCCGCGGACAGGGCAAGGATACGCAGTATTTT
>TRBJ1-3|NA|NA|TRBV30
CAYAGSGNTIYF
TGTGCCTATGCAGGTAGTGGAAACACCATATATTTT
>TRBJ1-5|TRBD1|NA|TRBV5-1
CASSLAGQGNQPQHF
TGCGCCAGCAGCTTGGCGGGACAGGGCAATCAGCCCCAGCATTTT
>TRBJ2-5|NA|NA|TRBV29-1
CSVSPGLQETQYF
TGCAGCGTGTCCCCAGGGCTCCAAGAGACCCAGTACTTC
>TRBJ1-2|NA|NA|TRBV27
CASSFGGGYGYTF
TGTGCCAGCAGTTTCGGGGGAGGCTATGGCTACACCTTC
>TRBJ2-3|TRBD1|NA|TRBV6-1
CASRGQGASDTQYF
TGTGCCAGCAGAGGACAGGGGGCCTCAGATACGCAGTATTTT